The next 20 T cell receptor beta chains were all read from a single sample in a study of cytomegalovirus exposure and HLA in healthy donors. PCR amplification relied on 60 Vbeta primers (plus 13 Jbeta primers). Sequencing used immunoSEQ multiplex PCR; TCRdb keeps in-frame clones, though not all of them. This table has some 160,000 clones, approximately 76% appearing once. The sequencing input was PBMCs. The receptors originated from a woman under 30 in good health and CMV-seropositive.

The J gene is TRBJ1-2, the V gene TRBV28; 10 bases map to TRBD1. Trimming cost V 4 bases and J 6 bases; bases outside gene matches: 5. Germline V gene sequence: CDR1 MDHEN, CDR2 SYDVKM. The CDR3 has 14 residues. CDR3: CASSSPGQGHGYTF. In DNA, the CDR3 is TGTGCCAGCAGTTCACCGGGACAGGGGCATGGCTACACCTTC.

The rearrangement uses TRBV13 and TRBJ1-3; TRBD1 agrees at 9 bases. Losses at the gene ends were 3 bases for V and 3 bases for J; bases not matched to a gene: 9. The CDR3 spans 17 residues. Germline V gene data show CDR1 as PRHDT and CDR2 as FYEKMQ (reference sequence). The chain's CDR3 is CASSFPSQGAIGNTIYF. As DNA, the CDR3 is TGTGCCAGCAGCTTCCCCTCACAGGGGGCGATTGGAAACACCATATATTTT.

The V call is TRBV6-1, the J call TRBJ2-7; the D is unclear. CDR1 and CDR2 from the germline V gene are MNHNS and SASEGT. The CDR3 is made up of 14 amino acids. With 3 bases removed from V and 0 bases from J, the gap between germline ends came to 9 bases. The CDR3 coding sequence is TGTGCCAGCAGTGAGGGCATCTACTCCTACGAGCAGTACTTC. This codes for CASSEGIYSYEQYF.

CDR3 residues: CASSSPGQGETQYF. As DNA, the CDR3 is TGTGCCAGCAGCTCCCCGGGACAGGGAGAGACCCAGTACTTC. The chain combines TRBV5-4 with TRBJ2-5; TRBD1 matches 9 bases. The CDR3 has 14 residues. J gave up 4 bases and V 3 bases, and 4 bases lay outside the gene matches. Per the germline V gene, CDR1 is SGHNT and CDR2 is YYREEE (reference sequence).

J is TRBJ2-1 and V is TRBV7-3, with unresolved D. The CDR3 is made up of 15 amino acids. Germline lookup yields CDR1 SGHTA and CDR2 FQGTGA. V was clipped by 5 bases and J by 4 bases, with 15 bases between them. The CDR3 here is CASSPIPQQYNEQFF. The CDR3 nucleotides read TGTGCCAGCAGCCCCATCCCACAACAATACAATGAGCAGTTCTTC.

This chain connects TRBV5-6 to TRBJ2-5; D gene uncertain. CDR3 length: 13 amino acids. The germline gives CDR1 SGHDT, CDR2 YYEEEE. Trimming took off 0 bases at V and 9 bases at J, with 12 bases between the two ends. In DNA form, the CDR3 reads TGTGCCAGCAGCTTGGTCCCGTTAGCAGCCCAGTACTTC. This gives the protein CASSLVPLAAQYF.

The chain employs TRBV2 and TRBJ1-5; TRBD1 matches 8 bases. CDR3 length: 14 residues. Germline V gene lookup returns CDR1 SNHLY and CDR2 FYNNEI. After removal of 6 bases from V and 0 bases from J, the junction contained 1 base not matched to a gene. CDR3 amino acids: CASRTGASNQPQHF. The CDR3 DNA is TGTGCCAGCAGGACAGGGGCTAGCAATCAGCCCCAGCATTTT.

The chain uses TRBV28 and TRBJ2-2; 12 nucleotides align to TRBD2. After removal of 5 bases from V and 5 bases from J, the junction contained 6 bases not matched to a gene. CDR3 length: 16 amino acids. Germline values: CDR1 MDHEN, CDR2 SYDVKM. The CDR3 DNA sequence: TGTGCCAGCAGTCCTAGCGGGGGGGTTCGTACCGGGGAGCTGTTTTTT. It yields the protein CASSPSGGVRTGELFF.

The chain is built from TRBV6-5 and TRBJ2-1, with 16 bases lining up with TRBD2. Germline values: CDR1 MNHEY, CDR2 SVGAGI. The CDR3 contains 16 residues. The V gene end was trimmed by 2 bases and the J gene end by 7 bases; junction bases not matched to a gene: 2. DNA for the CDR3: TGTGCCAGCAGTTACCAGGGACTAGCGGGGGGGAATGAGCAGTTCTTC. Its protein is CASSYQGLAGGNEQFF.

The chain employs TRBV12-5 and TRBJ2-2; 10 nucleotides line up with TRBD1. Trimming took 5 bases from V and 5 from J; bases not matched to a gene: 8. Per the germline V gene, CDR1 is LGHNT and CDR2 is FRNRAP. This CDR3 region has 16 residues. The CDR3 DNA is TGTGCTAGTGGTATCCTCGGACAGGGGGGAACCGGGGAGCTGTTTTTT. Translated: CASGILGQGGTGELFF. The full variable domain, rest sourced from reference TRBV12-5 and TRBJ2-2, is DARVTQTPRHKVTEMGQEVTMRCQPILGHNTVFWYRQTMMQGLELLAYFRNRAPLDDSGMPKDRFSAEMPDATLATLKIQPSEPRDSAVYFCASGILGQGGTGELFFGEGSRLTVL.

This rearrangement joins TRBV6-5 to TRBJ1-1, with D tentatively TRBD1 (5 bases). The CDR3 length is 15 residues. Germline V gives CDR1 MNHEY, CDR2 SVGAGI. V was clipped by 2 bases and J by 4 bases, with 14 bases between them. The CDR3 DNA reads TGTGCCAGCAGTTACGCCTCACCCGGGGGCACTGAAGCTTTCTTT. Translated, it gives CASSYASPGGTEAFF.

V usage is TRBV6-1 and J usage is TRBJ1-6, with 10 bases aligning to TRBD1. CDR3 length: 15 amino acids. From germline, CDR1 is MNHNS and CDR2 SASEGT. The V segment lost 3 bases and the J segment 7 bases; nucleotides outside the gene matches: 3. The CDR3 loop is CASSEEGQGNSPLHF. The DNA for the CDR3 is TGTGCCAGCAGTGAGGAGGGACAGGGGAATTCACCCCTCCACTTT.

Concerning this clone: One end of the junction fails to match germline, which may point to a read error. The chain combines TRBV7-9 with TRBJ2-2, with D possibly TRBD2 on 5 matching bases. Germline V CDR1 and CDR2: SEHNR, FQNEAQ (reference sequence). This CDR3 spans 14 amino acids. For the CDR3, the DNA is TGTTCCAGCAGCTTACGTGGCGGGACCGGGGAGCTGTTTTTT. This translates into CSSSLRGGTGELFF.

The J gene is TRBJ2-3, the V gene TRBV15; TRBD2 matches at 9 bases. Per the germline V gene, CDR1 is LNHNV and CDR2 is YYDKDF (reference sequence). CDR3 length: 17 residues. V lost 1 base and J lost 6; bases outside the gene matches: 11. CDR3 in amino acids: CATSRGPEARGGDTQYF. Written as DNA, the CDR3 is TGTGCCACCAGCAGAGGCCCCGAGGCGCGGGGGGGTGATACGCAGTATTTT. The whole variable domain, filled in from reference TRBV15 and TRBJ2-3, reads DAMVIQNPRYQVTQFGKPVTLSCSQTLNHNVMYWYQQKSSQAPKLLFHYYDKDFNNEADTPDNFQSRRPNTSFCFLDIRSPGLGDTAMYLCATSRGPEARGGDTQYFGPGTRLTVL.

On this clone: Its ends do not fully match the called genes, so a read error is possible. This chain uses TRBV5-1 with TRBJ2-1; unclear D gene. CDR3 length: 18 residues. The germline gives CDR1 SGHRS, CDR2 YFSETQ. As DNA, the CDR3 is TGCGCCAGCAGCTTACGGTTGCAGGTTCTAAGCTCCTACAATGAGCAGCTCTTC. It is translated as CASSLRLQVLSSYNEQLF.

The V and J genes are TRBV11-3 and TRBJ2-1, with D maybe TRBD2 (6 bases). Germline CDR1 and CDR2: SGHNT and YENEEA. The V end lost 2 bases, the J end lost 4 bases, and 12 bases lay between the germline ends. The CDR3 runs 15 residues. CDR3 protein: CASSLSGREYNEQFF. CDR3 in DNA: TGTGCCAGCAGCTTATCAGGACGGGAGTACAATGAGCAGTTCTTC.

The chain joins TRBV25-1 to TRBJ1-6, with TRBD1 matching 9 bases. Per germline, CDR1 MGHDK and CDR2 SYGVNS. There are 18 residues in the CDR3. The ends lost 1 base at V and 8 bases at J; junction bases unmatched: 12. The CDR3, as DNA: TGTGCCAGCAGTGAATCCGACAGGGGGGTAAAGTTATATTCACCCCTCCACTTT. As protein: CASSESDRGVKLYSPLHF.

The CDR3 sequence: CASTLLAGNEQYF. CDR3 DNA: TGTGCCAGCACCTTATTAGCGGGAAACGAGCAGTACTTC. The rearrangement joins TRBV2 to TRBJ2-7, with 8 positions matching TRBD2. This CDR3 comprises 13 residues. J gave up 5 bases and V 7 bases, and 7 bases lay outside the gene matches. Per germline, CDR1 SNHLY and CDR2 FYNNEI.

This sequence joins TRBV2 and TRBJ2-1; 11 bases line up with TRBD2. J was trimmed by 2 bases and V by 5 bases; bases with no gene match: 5. The CDR3 contains 16 residues. Germline loops: CDR1 SNHLY, CDR2 FYNNEI. As DNA, the CDR3 is TGTGCCAGCAGTCAGCTAGCGGGGGGAACCTACAATGAGCAGTTCTTC. Protein product: CASSQLAGGTYNEQFF.

This clone appeared a few times. This chain links TRBV27 with TRBJ2-1; 15 bases are a match to TRBD2. From germline, CDR1 is MNHEY and CDR2 SMNVEV (reference sequence). Unmatched junction bases numbered 4, after V lost 5 bases and J lost 8 bases. The CDR3 has 15 amino acids. The DNA of the CDR3 is TGTGCCAGCAGTCGGACTAGCGGGGGGGTTTATGAGCAGTTCTTC. This encodes CASSRTSGGVYEQFF.